These T cell receptor beta chains were read from a single sample in a study of human T cells and chemical hapten exposure. TCRdb re-called the RACE reads through MiXCR, storing one row per CDR3 protein. The repertoire holds roughly 90,000 distinct CDR3 sequences, with 9.6% as singletons. The input for sequencing was whole blood, taken in connection with sensitization to the hapten diphenylcyclopropenone (DPC). The receptors were sampled from a woman aged 40 to 50 with alopecia areata. Some clones in this sample may be carry-over from other donors' samples. CDR3s include the opening cysteine and the closing phenylalanine or tryptophan. The order of the fields is CDR3 protein, V gene, J gene.

CDR3: CTTAARGGRTEAFF
V: TRBV6-2/TRBV6-3
J: TRBJ1-1

CDR3: CSARDRAGGSYEQYF
V: TRBV20-1
J: TRBJ2-7

CDR3: CAWSVRGGAGGELFF
V: TRBV30
J: TRBJ2-2

CDR3: CSARASGSTDTQYF
V: TRBV20-1
J: TRBJ2-3

CDR3: CASSFGRDTQYF
V: TRBV12-3/TRBV12-4
J: TRBJ2-3

CDR3: CASSHGLVLTGDSPLDF
V: TRBV4-1
J: TRBJ1-6

CDR3: CASRPIGGQRGRMNTEAFF
V: TRBV5-1
J: TRBJ1-1

CDR3: CSVEAGPYGYTF
V: TRBV29-1
J: TRBJ1-2

CDR3: CASSSGRISGANVLTF
V: TRBV6-5
J: TRBJ2-6

CDR3: CASRPEILTDTQYF
V: TRBV12-3/TRBV12-4
J: TRBJ2-3

CDR3: CASSLWYLGTDTQYF
V: TRBV7-2
J: TRBJ2-3

CDR3: CASSSLGYEQYF
V: TRBV18
J: TRBJ2-7

CDR3: CSAELRSYGYTF
V: TRBV20-1
J: TRBJ1-2

CDR3: CASRPTSGRRELFF
V: TRBV7-6
J: TRBJ2-2

CDR3: CASSLVQVLNTGELFF
V: TRBV5-1
J: TRBJ2-2

CDR3: CASSPPGMNEQFF
V: TRBV6-2/TRBV6-3
J: TRBJ2-1

CDR3: CASRDRGQEAETQYF
V: TRBV5-1
J: TRBJ2-5

CDR3: CASSQDPVNNEQFF
V: TRBV3-1
J: TRBJ2-1

CDR3: CSASSPGADTQYF
V: TRBV20-1
J: TRBJ2-3

CDR3: CSAKQGLFGYEQYF
V: TRBV20-1
J: TRBJ2-7

CDR3: CSASRRMGDTQYF
V: TRBV20-1
J: TRBJ2-3

CDR3: CASSARTGVDGYTF
V: TRBV9
J: TRBJ1-2

CDR3: CASSVPGGTGELFF
V: TRBV9
J: TRBJ2-2

CDR3: CASRIRRDSYEQYF
V: TRBV6-5
J: TRBJ2-7

CDR3: CASSPEDREAEQFF
V: TRBV12-3/TRBV12-4
J: TRBJ2-1

CDR3: CASSFTSGAQETQYF
V: TRBV28
J: TRBJ2-5

CDR3: CASSADGFGEKLFF
V: TRBV7-9
J: TRBJ1-4

CDR3: CASSPDPGQGGNTIYF
V: TRBV3-1
J: TRBJ1-3

CDR3: CASSQDWTGGSNQPQHF
V: TRBV4-1
J: TRBJ1-5

CDR3: CASSQDVGRTNEKLFF
V: TRBV4-2
J: TRBJ1-4

CDR3: CAWSTGYLLHF
V: TRBV30
J: TRBJ1-6

CDR3: CASSPETGGLNEKLFF
V: TRBV12-3/TRBV12-4
J: TRBJ1-4

CDR3: CASSLDRGPQNEQFF
V: TRBV6-6
J: TRBJ2-1